This T cell receptor beta chain was captured in a study of T cells in Graves' hyperthyroidism and ophthalmopathy. Study-level points and caveats: Model output signaled ophthalmopathy a median approximately six months ahead of onset. A 13 V-J model separated ophthalmopathy from stable hyperthyroidism.

Germline CDR1 is SGHTA and CDR2 is FQGNSA. The length of the CDR3 is 14 residues. Unmatched junction bases numbered 11, after V lost 5 bases and J lost 8 bases. To note about this clonotype: Its antigen is not known.

Researchers amplified the TCR beta CDR3 regions from RNA transcripts. The TCR CDR3 was amplified in a first-round RT-PCR using the HTBI primer set. MiXCR, applied by TCRdb to the multiplex PCR reads, yields one record per CDR3 protein. The sample includes 490,000 or so distinct CDR3 sequences, 46% of them seen just once. The material sequenced was peripheral blood or thyroid tissue (not recorded which). The origin of this receptor is an adult woman with Graves' disease, either hyperthyroidism or ophthalmopathy (not recorded which). This chain uses TRBV7-2 with TRBJ1-2; 7 bases match TRBD1. In DNA form, the CDR3 reads TGTGCCAGCAGCCCGACACAGGGGTGGTTCGGCTACACCTTC. Translation: CASSPTQGWFGYTF.